The present TCR beta chain was sequenced within a study of blood T cell repertoires in COVID-19. Turning to the study itself: The origin of the acute and convalescent COVID-19 samples was the United States, Italy and Spain. From T cells, B-cell-depleted T cells, or PBMCs came the material, which was cDNA or gDNA.

This CDR3 has 15 residues. Germline CDR1 and CDR2: SNHLY and FYNNEI. V lost 7 bases and J lost 1; bases outside the gene matches: 9. Original processing methods: Amplification of reference gene primers was used by the study to estimate nucleated cell counts. Using immunoSEQ multiplex PCR, the repertoire was profiled, and TCRdb retains in-frame clones only, with some absent. The V and J calls and clone size were taken over from that table, and D and trimming were inferred from the DNA. The data show some 400,000 clones, around 87% seen once. This chain links TRBV2 with TRBJ2-5, with 7 bases that match TRBD1. Sequencing input: peripheral blood. This receptor was identified in a woman in her 30s with COVID-19, enrolled during active disease. In DNA form, the CDR3 reads TGTGCCAGCAATCACAGGGGTTTCGGCCAAGAGACCCAGTACTTC. It codes for CASNHRGFGQETQYF.